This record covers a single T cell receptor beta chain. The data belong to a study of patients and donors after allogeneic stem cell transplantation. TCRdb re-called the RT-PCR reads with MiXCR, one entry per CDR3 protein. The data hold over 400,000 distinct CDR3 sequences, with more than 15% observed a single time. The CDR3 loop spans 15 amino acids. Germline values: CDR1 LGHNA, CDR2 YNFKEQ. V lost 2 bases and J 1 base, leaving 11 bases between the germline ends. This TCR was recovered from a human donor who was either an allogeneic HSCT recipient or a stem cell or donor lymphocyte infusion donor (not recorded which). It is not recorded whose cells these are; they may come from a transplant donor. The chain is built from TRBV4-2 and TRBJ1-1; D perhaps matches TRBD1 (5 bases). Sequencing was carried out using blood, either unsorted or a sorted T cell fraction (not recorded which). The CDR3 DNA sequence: TGTGCCAGCAGCCAAATCGCAGGGCCGAACACTGAAGCTTTCTTT. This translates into CASSQIAGPNTEAFF.